The entry below describes one T cell receptor (beta chain). This entry belongs to a study of control samples from healthy donors and cancer patients. TCRdb's copy holds only in-frame clones and misses some; the assay was immunoSEQ multiplex PCR. The sample yields roughly 54,000 clones, almost 96% seen once. The CDR3 has 15 amino acids. V gave up 3 bases and J gave up 0 bases, with 12 bases separating them. CDR1 DFQATT and CDR2 SNEGSKA come from the germline V gene (reference sequence). This receptor was obtained from a woman in her 30s in good health. The chain uses TRBV20-1 and TRBJ2-4; D remains unclear. Sequenced: blood. This chain's CDR3 is CSASPRLVAKNIQYF. The CDR3, as DNA: TGCAGTGCTAGTCCTCGATTAGTAGCCAAAAACATTCAGTACTTC.